These T cell receptor beta chains were read from a single sample in a study of neoadjuvant anti-PD-1 for oral cavity cancer. Libraries were prepared by immunoSEQ multiplex PCR; TCRdb keeps only in-frame clonotypes and omits some of them. The data contain around 7,000 clones, roughly 45% of them seen just once; the ten biggest clones take up 25%. Sample: tumor tissue, taken before nivolumab (anti-PD-1) treatment. These receptors were obtained from a person aged 35-80 years with oral cavity squamous cell carcinoma. Both conserved end residues are part of each CDR3. The order of the fields is D gene, V gene, J gene, clone size, CDR3 DNA, CDR3 protein. The D gene is left open where the match is weak. Only part of the rows carry a size: once, few, many, or a class if the clone is expanded.

d_call: .
v_call: TRBV7-9
j_call: TRBJ1-3
clone_size: .
cdr3_nt: TGTGCCAGCAGCCCAGGGGGAAACACCATATATTTT
cdr3_aa: CASSPGGNTIYF

d_call: .
v_call: TRBV4-2
j_call: TRBJ1-1
clone_size: .
cdr3_nt: TGTGCCAGCAGCCAAGATCCGCTGGGTTTCGGCACTGAAGCTTTCTTT
cdr3_aa: CASSQDPLGFGTEAFF

d_call: .
v_call: TRBV10-3
j_call: TRBJ2-2
clone_size: .
cdr3_nt: TGTGCCATCAGTGGGGCGACCAACACAGGAGCCACCGGGGAGCTGTTTTTT
cdr3_aa: CAISGATNTGATGELFF

d_call: .
v_call: TRBV20-1
j_call: TRBJ1-2
clone_size: few
cdr3_nt: TGCAGTGCTGTCGGTAACTATGGCTACACCTTC
cdr3_aa: CSAVGNYGYTF

d_call: .
v_call: TRBV6-5
j_call: TRBJ2-3
clone_size: .
cdr3_nt: TGTGCCAGCAGTTACCGAAGCGGGTTGCGCACAGATACGCAGTATTTT
cdr3_aa: CASSYRSGLRTDTQYF

d_call: .
v_call: TRBV6-1
j_call: TRBJ1-6
clone_size: few
cdr3_nt: TGTGCCAGCAGTGAAGGGTATAATTCACCCCTCCACTTT
cdr3_aa: CASSEGYNSPLHF

d_call: TRBD1
v_call: TRBV5-6
j_call: TRBJ1-2
clone_size: .
cdr3_nt: TGTGCCAGCAGCGCCGGGACAGGGGGCCCCTTCTATGGCTACACCTTC
cdr3_aa: CASSAGTGGPFYGYTF

d_call: TRBD1
v_call: TRBV2
j_call: TRBJ1-4
clone_size: .
cdr3_nt: TGTGCCAGCACCAAGGGACAGATAAATGAAAAACTGTTTTTT
cdr3_aa: CASTKGQINEKLFF

d_call: TRBD2
v_call: TRBV7-2
j_call: TRBJ2-2
clone_size: few
cdr3_nt: TGTGCCAGCAGCACCCCTCGAGGGCGGGGGGTAGAGACCGGGGAGCTGTTTTTT
cdr3_aa: CASSTPRGRGVETGELFF

d_call: TRBD1
v_call: TRBV5-5
j_call: TRBJ1-1
clone_size: medium-sized
cdr3_nt: TGTGCCAGCAGCTCTGGGACAGGGACAAATACTGAAGCTTTCTTT
cdr3_aa: CASSSGTGTNTEAFF

d_call: TRBD1
v_call: TRBV7-9
j_call: TRBJ1-1
clone_size: .
cdr3_nt: TGTGCCAGCAGCTTCCCGGGTCAGGGGGCAAGAGGAACTGAAGCTTTCTTT
cdr3_aa: CASSFPGQGARGTEAFF

d_call: .
v_call: TRBV15
j_call: TRBJ1-5
clone_size: .
cdr3_nt: TGTGCCACCAGCAGAGGAGGGGTAAGCAATCAGCCCCAGCATTTT
cdr3_aa: CATSRGGVSNQPQHF

d_call: .
v_call: TRBV27
j_call: TRBJ2-1
clone_size: .
cdr3_nt: TGTGCCAGCAGTTCCACCTTTCTGGCGGAGTACTACAATGAGCAGTTCTTC
cdr3_aa: CASSSTFLAEYYNEQFF

d_call: .
v_call: TRBV6-1
j_call: TRBJ1-5
clone_size: .
cdr3_nt: TGTGCCAGCAGTTTAATCACGAGCAATCAGCCCCAGCATTTT
cdr3_aa: CASSLITSNQPQHF

d_call: TRBD1
v_call: TRBV10-3
j_call: TRBJ2-3
clone_size: .
cdr3_nt: TGTGCCATCAGTACCCCGACAGGGGGGGTCACAGATACGCAGTATTTT
cdr3_aa: CAISTPTGGVTDTQYF

d_call: TRBD1
v_call: TRBV7-9
j_call: TRBJ2-5
clone_size: .
cdr3_nt: TGTGCCAGCAGCTCCCGGACAGGGGGCAACAGGGCGGAAGAGACCCAGTACTTC
cdr3_aa: CASSSRTGGNRAEETQYF

d_call: .
v_call: TRBV14
j_call: TRBJ1-4
clone_size: .
cdr3_nt: TGTGCCAGCAGCCAAACGGGGAGGGTTGAAAAACTGTTTTTT
cdr3_aa: CASSQTGRVEKLFF

d_call: .
v_call: TRBV5-8
j_call: TRBJ2-7
clone_size: .
cdr3_nt: TGTGCCAGCAGCTTGGGACCATGGGGCGAGCAGTACTTC
cdr3_aa: CASSLGPWGEQYF

d_call: .
v_call: TRBV11-2
j_call: TRBJ1-6
clone_size: .
cdr3_nt: TGTGCCAGCAGCTTAGGACCGAGGGGGGGATCCTATAATTCACCCCTCCACTTT
cdr3_aa: CASSLGPRGGSYNSPLHF

d_call: .
v_call: TRBV15
j_call: TRBJ2-1
clone_size: medium-sized
cdr3_nt: TGTGCCACCAGCAGAGTCCGGTTGGATGAGCAGTTCTTC
cdr3_aa: CATSRVRLDEQFF

d_call: TRBD1
v_call: TRBV6-5
j_call: TRBJ2-1
clone_size: few
cdr3_nt: TGTGCCAGCAGTTCCTACGGGACAGGGGGCTTGGGGCAGTTCTTC
cdr3_aa: CASSSYGTGGLGQFF

d_call: TRBD1
v_call: TRBV28
j_call: TRBJ1-6
clone_size: medium-sized
cdr3_nt: TGTGCCAGCAGTTTAGCAGGGGGCTCCTATAATTCACCCCTCCACTTT
cdr3_aa: CASSLAGGSYNSPLHF

d_call: TRBD1
v_call: TRBV2
j_call: TRBJ1-5
clone_size: .
cdr3_nt: TGTGCCAGCGGCCGGGACAGGGATATCCTCCAGCCCCAGCATTTT
cdr3_aa: CASGRDRDILQPQHF

d_call: .
v_call: TRBV2
j_call: TRBJ2-3
clone_size: .
cdr3_nt: TGTGCCAGCAGTGGACAGTACACAGATACGCAGTATTTT
cdr3_aa: CASSGQYTDTQYF

d_call: .
v_call: TRBV11-2
j_call: TRBJ2-6
clone_size: .
cdr3_nt: TGTGCCAGCAGCTTAGTGACGCCCTCTGGGGCCAACGTCCTGACTTTC
cdr3_aa: CASSLVTPSGANVLTF

d_call: TRBD2
v_call: TRBV5-4
j_call: TRBJ2-3
clone_size: .
cdr3_nt: TGTGCCAGCAGCTTGGTCCTAGCGGGGGGGCGCGTAGATACGCAGTATTTT
cdr3_aa: CASSLVLAGGRVDTQYF

d_call: .
v_call: TRBV2
j_call: TRBJ2-1
clone_size: .
cdr3_nt: TGTGCCAGCGCAGTGGGGGACGTAAACAATGAGCAGTTCTTC
cdr3_aa: CASAVGDVNNEQFF

d_call: .
v_call: TRBV7-9
j_call: TRBJ1-6
clone_size: few
cdr3_nt: TGTGCCAGCAGCTTATCTCCACTTAATTCACCCCTCCACTTT
cdr3_aa: CASSLSPLNSPLHF

d_call: TRBD2
v_call: TRBV11-2
j_call: TRBJ2-3
clone_size: .
cdr3_nt: TGTGCCAGCAGCCCGAGACTAGCTGCGTCTAGCACAGATACGCAGTATTTT
cdr3_aa: CASSPRLAASSTDTQYF

d_call: TRBD1
v_call: TRBV11-3
j_call: TRBJ1-1
clone_size: .
cdr3_nt: TGTGCCAGCAGCACGAGGACAGGGATGAACACTGAAGCTTTCTTT
cdr3_aa: CASSTRTGMNTEAFF

d_call: TRBD1
v_call: TRBV10-3
j_call: TRBJ1-5
clone_size: large
cdr3_nt: TGTGCCATCAGAGGTACAGGGGATGAAGGCAATCAGCCCCAGCATTTT
cdr3_aa: CAIRGTGDEGNQPQHF

d_call: .
v_call: TRBV7-9
j_call: TRBJ1-1
clone_size: .
cdr3_nt: TGTGCCAGCAGCTTAGCAAACCCGGCTGCTGAAGCTTTCTTT
cdr3_aa: CASSLANPAAEAFF

d_call: .
v_call: TRBV12-5
j_call: TRBJ1-4
clone_size: .
cdr3_nt: TGTGCTAGTGGTCCCCTGGGGGGTCTGAATGAAAAACTGTTTTTT
cdr3_aa: CASGPLGGLNEKLFF

d_call: TRBD1
v_call: TRBV6-5
j_call: TRBJ1-2
clone_size: few
cdr3_nt: TGTGCCAGCAGTTGGTCAGGGGGCAACTATGGCTACACCTTC
cdr3_aa: CASSWSGGNYGYTF

d_call: .
v_call: TRBV7-2
j_call: TRBJ1-5
clone_size: .
cdr3_nt: TGTGCCAGCAGTTTAGGAGGGTTCAATCAGCCCCAGCATTTT
cdr3_aa: CASSLGGFNQPQHF

d_call: .
v_call: TRBV4-3
j_call: TRBJ1-4
clone_size: .
cdr3_nt: TGCGCCAGCAGCCAAGTATATAACAGACTCAATGAAAAACTGTTTTTT
cdr3_aa: CASSQVYNRLNEKLFF

d_call: .
v_call: TRBV19
j_call: TRBJ2-1
clone_size: .
cdr3_nt: TGTGCCAGTAGTATTGGGGGGCACAATGAGCAGTTCTTC
cdr3_aa: CASSIGGHNEQFF

d_call: .
v_call: TRBV7-9
j_call: TRBJ1-2
clone_size: .
cdr3_nt: TGTGCCAGCAGCGAAGGGGGTGGCTACACCTTC
cdr3_aa: CASSEGGGYTF

d_call: .
v_call: TRBV13
j_call: TRBJ2-3
clone_size: medium-sized
cdr3_nt: TGTGCCAGCAGCTTATGGGGAGCGGTCGCAGATACGCAGTATTTT
cdr3_aa: CASSLWGAVADTQYF

d_call: .
v_call: TRBV5-4
j_call: TRBJ1-5
clone_size: once
cdr3_nt: TGTGCCAGCAGCCCGGACGGGGGAGGCAATCAGCCCCAGCATTTT
cdr3_aa: CASSPDGGGNQPQHF

d_call: TRBD1
v_call: TRBV18
j_call: TRBJ2-1
clone_size: .
cdr3_nt: TGTGCCAGCTCAAACCGGGACAGAAGCGAGCAGTTCTTC
cdr3_aa: CASSNRDRSEQFF

d_call: .
v_call: TRBV28
j_call: TRBJ1-1
clone_size: .
cdr3_nt: TGTGCCAGCAGTTTCCCAGAGTTTGGCACTGAAGCTTTCTTT
cdr3_aa: CASSFPEFGTEAFF

d_call: .
v_call: TRBV19
j_call: TRBJ1-5
clone_size: .
cdr3_nt: TGTGCCAGTAGTAAGTCCCGGGGGCAAGATGGCAATCAGCCCCAGCATTTT
cdr3_aa: CASSKSRGQDGNQPQHF

d_call: TRBD1
v_call: TRBV7-9
j_call: TRBJ2-5
clone_size: .
cdr3_nt: TGTGCCAGCAGCTTAAGGACAGGGACTCAAGAGACCCAGTACTTC
cdr3_aa: CASSLRTGTQETQYF

d_call: .
v_call: TRBV4-1
j_call: TRBJ2-5
clone_size: .
cdr3_nt: TGCGCCAGCAGCCAATCGAGGCAGCAAGAGACCCAGTACTTC
cdr3_aa: CASSQSRQQETQYF

d_call: .
v_call: TRBV7-8
j_call: TRBJ1-2
clone_size: medium-sized
cdr3_nt: TGTGCCAGCAGCTCAGCAATCCAGGGGAGAGGCTACACCTTC
cdr3_aa: CASSSAIQGRGYTF

d_call: .
v_call: TRBV28
j_call: TRBJ2-7
clone_size: few
cdr3_nt: TGTGCCAGCAGTTTCCGCACCGGGACCTCGAAGGGCGAGCAGTACTTC
cdr3_aa: CASSFRTGTSKGEQYF

d_call: TRBD2
v_call: TRBV14
j_call: TRBJ2-3
clone_size: .
cdr3_nt: TGTGCCAGCAGTTACGATACTAGCGGGGGGATCACAGATACGCAGTATTTT
cdr3_aa: CASSYDTSGGITDTQYF

d_call: .
v_call: TRBV4-3
j_call: TRBJ2-1
clone_size: few
cdr3_nt: TGCGCCAGCAGCCAAGATCTAAATTGGGTTGAGCAGTTCTTC
cdr3_aa: CASSQDLNWVEQFF

d_call: .
v_call: TRBV11-3
j_call: TRBJ2-3
clone_size: .
cdr3_nt: TGTGCCAGCAGCTTTGGTACAGATACGCAGTATTTT
cdr3_aa: CASSFGTDTQYF

d_call: .
v_call: TRBV4-3
j_call: TRBJ1-6
clone_size: once
cdr3_nt: TGCGCCAGCAGCCAAGATTTTCGGGGGGTGGCTTATAATTCACCCCTCCACTTT
cdr3_aa: CASSQDFRGVAYNSPLHF

d_call: TRBD1
v_call: TRBV10-3
j_call: TRBJ1-5
clone_size: .
cdr3_nt: TGTGCCATCAGTGAGTCGGAGACAGGGGGCACGCTAGGTCGTCGGGGCAATCAGCCCCAGCATTTT
cdr3_aa: CAISESETGGTLGRRGNQPQHF